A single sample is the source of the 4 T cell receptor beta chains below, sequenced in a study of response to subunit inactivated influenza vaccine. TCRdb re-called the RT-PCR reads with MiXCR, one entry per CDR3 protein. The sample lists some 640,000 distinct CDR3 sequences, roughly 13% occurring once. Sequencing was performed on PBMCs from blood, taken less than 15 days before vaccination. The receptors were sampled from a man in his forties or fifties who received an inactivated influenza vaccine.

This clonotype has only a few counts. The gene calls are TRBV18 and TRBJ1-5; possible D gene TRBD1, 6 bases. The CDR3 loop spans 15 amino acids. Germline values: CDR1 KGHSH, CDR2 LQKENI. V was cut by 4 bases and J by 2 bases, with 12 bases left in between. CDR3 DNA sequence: TGTGCCAGCTCACGAGGGGGAGATCGCAATCAGCCCCAGCATTTT. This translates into CASSRGGDRNQPQHF.

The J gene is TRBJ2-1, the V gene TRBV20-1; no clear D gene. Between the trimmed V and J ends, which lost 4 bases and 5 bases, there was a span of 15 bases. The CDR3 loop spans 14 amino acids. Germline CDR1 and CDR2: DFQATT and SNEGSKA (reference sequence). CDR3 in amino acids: CSATGPPLHNEQFF. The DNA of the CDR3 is TGCAGTGCTACCGGGCCCCCTTTACACAATGAGCAGTTCTTC.

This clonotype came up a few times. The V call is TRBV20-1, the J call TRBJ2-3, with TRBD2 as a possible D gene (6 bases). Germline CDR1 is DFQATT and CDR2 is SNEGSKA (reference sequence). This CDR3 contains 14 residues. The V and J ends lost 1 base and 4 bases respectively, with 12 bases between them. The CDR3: CSARGYGGSDTQYF. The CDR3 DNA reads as TGCAGTGCTAGAGGTTACGGGGGATCAGATACGCAGTATTTT.

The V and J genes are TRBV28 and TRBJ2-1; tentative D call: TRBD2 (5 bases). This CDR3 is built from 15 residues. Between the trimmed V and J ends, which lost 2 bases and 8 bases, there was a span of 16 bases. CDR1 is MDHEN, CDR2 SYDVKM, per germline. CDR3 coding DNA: TGTGCCAGCAGTTTAGTGGGAGATAATTTCCATGAGCAGTTCTTC. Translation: CASSLVGDNFHEQFF.